The 17 T cell receptor beta chains below all came from one sample that was sequenced in a study of vaccination and CD4 T cells after COVID-19. Their antigen targets remain unknown. Treatment denoted: roughly nine-day PBMC culture with coronavirus spike peptide pools or control peptides (ViraFEST assay). Cultured CD4+ T cell DNA was sequenced using the Oncomine TCR Beta short-read assay. TCRdb re-derived calls from the PCR reads in MiXCR, one entry per CDR3 protein. The data contain over 8,500 distinct CDR3 sequences, around 67% of them singletons. The sequenced sample was CD4+ T cells from blood, cultured in vitro, obtained before SARS-CoV-2 vaccination. Receptor source: a human donor who had recovered from COVID-19.

The CDR3 coding sequence is TGTGCCAGCAGTTTACTTATGGGACAGGGGGCTCGTGGCTACACCTTC. This translates into CASSLLMGQGARGYTF. This chain connects TRBV28 to TRBJ1-2; the match to TRBD1 covers 12 bases. The J segment lost 7 bases and the V segment lost 2 bases, leaving 8 bases of the junction unmatched. The germline V gene encodes CDR1 MDHEN and CDR2 SYDVKM. The CDR3 length is 16 residues.

This clonotype is medium-sized (0.01 to 0.1%). The CDR3 nucleotides are TGCAGTGCTAGGGCTAGCGAGTTTCGAGAGACCCAGTACTTC. It specifies CSARASEFRETQYF. The chain combines TRBV20-1 with TRBJ2-5, with a tentative D call TRBD2 (6 bases). This CDR3 has 14 amino acids. Trimming removed 3 bases at V and 4 bases at J, with 15 bases between. Germline V gene lookup returns CDR1 DFQATT and CDR2 SNEGSKA (reference sequence).

This clonotype qualifies as medium-sized. This chain joins TRBV20-1 and TRBJ2-2, with D hard to call. The CDR3 covers 13 residues. Germline CDR1 is DFQATT and CDR2 is SNEGSKA (reference sequence). V shed 5 bases and J shed 7 bases, with 14 bases lying between them. CDR3 nucleotides: TGCAGTGCTCGATGGGGTAGCAGCGGGGAGCTGTTTTTT. It codes for CSARWGSSGELFF.

This clonotype was seen a few times. This chain uses TRBV6-1 with TRBJ1-2, with 11 bases that match TRBD1. V shed 4 bases, J shed 5 bases, and the junction held 9 bases outside the gene matches. Germline V gene data show CDR1 as MNHNS and CDR2 as SASEGT. This CDR3 is built from 16 residues. The CDR3 bases are TGTGCCAGCAGTGCGAACACCGGGACAGGGGGATATGGCTACACCTTC. Encoded protein: CASSANTGTGGYGYTF.

The chain couples TRBV6-1 to TRBJ2-5, with 9 bases aligning to TRBD2. The CDR3 spans 14 residues. Germline V gives CDR1 MNHNS, CDR2 SASEGT. Trimming removed 5 bases from V and 4 bases from J; junction bases left unmatched: 5. CDR3 nucleotide sequence: TGTGCCAGCAGTAGGCGGGAGGGGACAGAGACCCAGTACTTC. Its protein is CASSRREGTETQYF.

The chain employs TRBV7-2 and TRBJ1-2; tentative D call: TRBD1 (5 bases). V was cut by 2 bases and J by 8 bases, with 15 bases left in between. This CDR3 is 14 amino acids long. The germline CDR1 and CDR2 sequences are SGHTA and FQGNSA. The CDR3 loop is CASSLIGGVVGYTF. CDR3 DNA: TGTGCCAGCAGCTTAATCGGAGGGGTCGTCGGCTACACCTTC.

The chain is built from TRBV28 and TRBJ1-5; TRBD1 is a possible D gene (6 bases). The V end was cut by 3 bases, the J end by 7 bases, with 22 bases between. Looked up from germline, CDR1 is MDHEN and CDR2 is SYDVKM. The CDR3 runs to 17 residues. In DNA, the CDR3 is TGTGCCAGCAGTTTTCCCAGGGGTCCTAACCTTCACCAGCCCCAGCATTTT. It encodes CASSFPRGPNLHQPQHF. Looking up the rest from reference TRBV28 and TRBJ1-5 gives the full variable domain: DVKVTQSSRYLVKRTGEKVFLECVQDMDHENMFWYRQDPGLGLRLIYFSYDVKMKEKGDIPEGYSVSREKKERFSLILESASTNQTSMYLCASSFPRGPNLHQPQHFGDGTRLSIL.

CDR3 region: CASSWTAGSYEQYF. CDR3 nucleotide sequence: TGTGCCAGCAGCTGGACAGCAGGCTCCTACGAGCAGTACTTC. V and J are TRBV6-2 or TRBV6-3 and TRBJ2-7, with D perhaps TRBD1 (6 bases). CDR1 is MNHEY, CDR2 SVGEGT, per germline. Trimming took off 6 bases at V and 0 bases at J, with 12 bases between the two ends. This CDR3 region has 14 residues.

This clonotype turned up a few times. The chain couples TRBV20-1 to TRBJ2-2; possibly TRBD2 for D (5 bases). The CDR3 loop spans 15 amino acids. Trimming cost V 0 bases and J 3 bases, with 11 bases left between them. The V gene's germline CDR1 is DFQATT and CDR2 SNEGSKA (reference sequence). In DNA form, the CDR3 reads TGCAGTGCTAGAGAAATCCCAGCGGACACCGGGGAGCTGTTTTTT. Its protein is CSAREIPADTGELFF.

The chain combines TRBV28 with TRBJ2-5; 8 bases align to TRBD1. Germline CDR1 MDHEN, CDR2 SYDVKM. The CDR3 covers 14 residues. After removal of 5 bases from V and 3 bases from J, the junction contained 5 bases not matched to a gene. CDR3 coding DNA: TGTGCCAGCAGTGGACAGGGTTGGGAAGAGACCCAGTACTTC. Encoded protein: CASSGQGWEETQYF. Full variable domain (remainder filled in from reference TRBV28 and TRBJ2-5): DVKVTQSSRYLVKRTGEKVFLECVQDMDHENMFWYRQDPGLGLRLIYFSYDVKMKEKGDIPEGYSVSREKKERFSLILESASTNQTSMYLCASSGQGWEETQYFGPGTRLLVL.

The chain carries TRBV5-1 and TRBJ2-1; D is undetermined. V lost 3 bases and J 7 bases, leaving 8 bases between the germline ends. Per germline, CDR1 SGHRS and CDR2 YFSETQ. This CDR3 has 12 amino acids. The CDR3 loop is CASSSPMNEQFF. CDR3 bases: TGCGCCAGCAGCTCCCCTATGAATGAGCAGTTCTTC.

The V call is TRBV24-1, the J call TRBJ2-3; D call uncertain. The length of the CDR3 is 14 residues. V was pared by 5 bases and J by 0 bases, with 8 bases between. Germline CDR1 and CDR2: KGHDR and SFDVKD. The CDR3 sequence: CATSGAPSTDTQYF. The CDR3 DNA sequence: TGTGCCACCAGTGGGGCGCCTAGCACAGATACGCAGTATTTT.

This rearrangement joins TRBV2 to TRBJ1-6; 8 nucleotides agree with TRBD1. The CDR3 is 13 residues long. Trimming took 7 bases from V and 7 from J; bases not matched to a gene: 3. Germline CDR1 SNHLY, CDR2 FYNNEI. The chain's CDR3 is CASIRDRNSPLHF. The CDR3 nucleotides read TGTGCCAGCATCCGGGACAGGAATTCACCCCTCCACTTT.

This clonotype was counted between two and nine times. The V and J genes are TRBV5-4 and TRBJ2-1; 11 nucleotides line up with TRBD2. The CDR3 spans 14 residues. V shed 4 bases and J 9 bases; nucleotides not matched to a gene: 6. Germline CDR1 reads SGHNT; CDR2 reads YYREEE (reference sequence). The CDR3 bases are TGTGCCAGCAGCCCACTAGCGGGGGCGGGTGAGCAGTTCTTC. It translates to CASSPLAGAGEQFF.

The chain employs TRBV20-1 and TRBJ1-3; D ambiguous. Germline CDR1 and CDR2: DFQATT and SNEGSKA (reference sequence). This CDR3 comprises 13 residues. Trimming stripped 3 bases from V and 1 base from J, with 7 bases between. CDR3 nucleotides: TGCAGTGCTAGGGAAGGTTCTGGAAACACCATATATTTT. This gives the protein CSAREGSGNTIYF.

The chain combines TRBV20-1 with TRBJ1-5, with D possibly being TRBD1 (5 bases). This CDR3 is built from 15 residues. Germline CDR1 reads DFQATT; CDR2 reads SNEGSKA (reference sequence). CDR3 nucleotides: TGCGCGGCCCCCTCGATAGGACATCCGGATCAGCCCCAGCATTTT. Encoded protein: CAAPSIGHPDQPQHF.

V gene TRBV21-1 combines with J gene TRBJ1-1; the table's D call TRBD1 went unverified against the DNA. TRBV21-1 is tagged as a pseudogene. The CDR3 is 11 residues long. For the CDR3, the DNA is TGTGCCAGCAGGACGGGGGGTGAAGCTTTCTTT. Translated: CASRTGGEAFF.